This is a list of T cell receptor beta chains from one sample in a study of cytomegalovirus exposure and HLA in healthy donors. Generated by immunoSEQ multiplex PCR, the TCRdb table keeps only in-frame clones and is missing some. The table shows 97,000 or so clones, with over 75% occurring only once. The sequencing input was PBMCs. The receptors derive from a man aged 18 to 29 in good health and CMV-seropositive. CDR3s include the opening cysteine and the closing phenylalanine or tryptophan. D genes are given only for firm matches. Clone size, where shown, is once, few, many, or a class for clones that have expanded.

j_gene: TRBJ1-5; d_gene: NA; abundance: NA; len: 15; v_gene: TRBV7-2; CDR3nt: TGTGCCAGCAGCTTACCGGGACACAACAATCAGCCCCAGCATTTT; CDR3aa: CASSLPGHNNQPQHF
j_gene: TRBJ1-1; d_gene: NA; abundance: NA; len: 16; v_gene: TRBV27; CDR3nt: TGTGCCAGCTATTATAAATTGGGACTCGGGGACACTGAAGCTTTCTTT; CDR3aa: CASYYKLGLGDTEAFF
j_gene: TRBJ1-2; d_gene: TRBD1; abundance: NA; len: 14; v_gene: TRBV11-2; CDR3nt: TGTGCCAGCAGCCTAAGACAGGGTTTAAATGGCTACACCTTC; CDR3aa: CASSLRQGLNGYTF
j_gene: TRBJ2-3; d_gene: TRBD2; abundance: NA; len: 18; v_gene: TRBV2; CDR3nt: TGTGCCAGCAGAATACCGGGACTAGCGGGAGTCAGCCCAGATACGCAGTATTTT; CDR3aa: CASRIPGLAGVSPDTQYF
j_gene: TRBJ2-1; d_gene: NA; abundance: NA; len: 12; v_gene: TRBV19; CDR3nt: TGTGCCAGTAGTATTTTGGGGACTGGTCAGTTCTTC; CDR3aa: CASSILGTGQFF
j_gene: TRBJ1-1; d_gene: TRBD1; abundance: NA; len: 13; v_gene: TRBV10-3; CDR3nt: TGTGCCGCCAGGGGGTCCCAGAACACTGAAGCTTTCTTT; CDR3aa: CAARGSQNTEAFF
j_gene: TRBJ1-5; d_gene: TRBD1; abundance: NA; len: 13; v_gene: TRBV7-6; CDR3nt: TGTGCCAGCAGCTTAGGCGGGACAGGGGAGAAGCATTTT; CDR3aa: CASSLGGTGEKHF
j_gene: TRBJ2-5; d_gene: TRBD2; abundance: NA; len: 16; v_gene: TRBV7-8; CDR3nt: TGTGCCAGCAGCTTACCGGCAGGGAGGGGAGTAGAGACCCAGTACTTC; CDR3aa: CASSLPAGRGVETQYF
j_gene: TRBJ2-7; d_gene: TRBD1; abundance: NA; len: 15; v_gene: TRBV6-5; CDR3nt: TGTGCCAGCAGTAGGGGACAGGGCCCCTCCTACGAGCAGTACTTC; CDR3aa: CASSRGQGPSYEQYF
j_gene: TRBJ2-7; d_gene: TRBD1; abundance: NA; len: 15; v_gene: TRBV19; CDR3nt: TGTGCCAGTAGTACCCGGACAGGGTGGACCTACGAGCAGTACTTC; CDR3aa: CASSTRTGWTYEQYF
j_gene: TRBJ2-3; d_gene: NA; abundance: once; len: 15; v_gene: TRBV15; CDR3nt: TGTGCCACCAGCAGAGATCCCAACTATGCAGATACGCAGTATTTT; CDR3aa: CATSRDPNYADTQYF
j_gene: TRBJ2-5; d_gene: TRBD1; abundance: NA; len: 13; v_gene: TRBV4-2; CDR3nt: TGTGCCAGCAGGGCGACAGGGGAAGAGACCCAGTACTTC; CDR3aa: CASRATGEETQYF
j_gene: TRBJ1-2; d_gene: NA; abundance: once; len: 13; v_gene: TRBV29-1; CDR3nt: TGCAGCGTTGGTGATGGGCAGAACTATGGCTACACCTTC; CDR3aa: CSVGDGQNYGYTF
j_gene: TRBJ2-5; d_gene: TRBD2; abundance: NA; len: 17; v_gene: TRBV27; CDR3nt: TGTGCCAGCAGTTTGGTTCGGGGTAGCGGGATCCAAGAGACCCAGTACTTC; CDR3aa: CASSLVRGSGIQETQYF
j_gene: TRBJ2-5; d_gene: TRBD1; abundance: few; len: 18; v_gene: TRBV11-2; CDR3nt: TGTGCCAGCAGCGCGATCTCCGGGACAGGGTTCGAACAAGAGACCCAGTACTTC; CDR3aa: CASSAISGTGFEQETQYF
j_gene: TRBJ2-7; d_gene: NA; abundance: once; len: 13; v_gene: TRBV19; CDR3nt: TGTGCCAGTAGTCTTAGTAGCTCCTACGAGCAGTACTTC; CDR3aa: CASSLSSSYEQYF
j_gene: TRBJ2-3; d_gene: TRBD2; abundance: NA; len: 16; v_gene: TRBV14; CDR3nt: TGTGCCAGCAGCCAAGTGTACCTAGCGGGAGCAGATACGCAGTATTTT; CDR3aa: CASSQVYLAGADTQYF
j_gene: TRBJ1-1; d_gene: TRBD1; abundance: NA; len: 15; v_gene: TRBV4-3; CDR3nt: TGCGCCAGCAGCCAAAACAGGGGGTTAAACACTGAAGCTTTCTTT; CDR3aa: CASSQNRGLNTEAFF
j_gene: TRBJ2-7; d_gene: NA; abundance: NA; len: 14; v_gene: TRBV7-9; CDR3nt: TGTGCCAGCAGCTTCCCCCGGGACTCCTACGAGCAGTACTTC; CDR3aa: CASSFPRDSYEQYF
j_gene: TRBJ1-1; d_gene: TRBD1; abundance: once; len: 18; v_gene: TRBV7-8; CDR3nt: TGTGCCAGCAGCTTAGAAGCAGGGGGCGGGTTGGTGAACACTGAAGCTTTCTTT; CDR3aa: CASSLEAGGGLVNTEAFF
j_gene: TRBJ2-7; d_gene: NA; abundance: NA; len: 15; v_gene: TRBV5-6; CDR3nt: TGTGCCAGCAGCTTGGTTTGGCGGGACTCCTACGAGCAGTACTTC; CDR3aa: CASSLVWRDSYEQYF
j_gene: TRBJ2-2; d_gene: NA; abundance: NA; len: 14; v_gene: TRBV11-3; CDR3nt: TGTGCCAGCAGCGGAGGTCTAGTCACCGGGGAGCTGTTTTTT; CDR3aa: CASSGGLVTGELFF
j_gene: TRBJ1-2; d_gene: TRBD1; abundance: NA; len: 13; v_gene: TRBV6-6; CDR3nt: TGTGCCAGCAGTTACGGGACAGGGGGCGGCTACACCTTC; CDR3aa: CASSYGTGGGYTF
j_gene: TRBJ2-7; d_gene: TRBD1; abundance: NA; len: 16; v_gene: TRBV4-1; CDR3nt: TGCGCCAGCAGCCTAAACGACAGGGGTCGGGTCTACGAGCAGTACTTC; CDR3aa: CASSLNDRGRVYEQYF
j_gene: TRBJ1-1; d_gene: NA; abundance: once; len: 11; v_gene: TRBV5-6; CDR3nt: TGTGCCAGCAGCTTCGCGACTGAAGCTTTCTTT; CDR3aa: CASSFATEAFF
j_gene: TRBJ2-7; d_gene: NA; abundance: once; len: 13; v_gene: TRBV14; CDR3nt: TGTGCCAGCAGCCAAGACACTAGCTACGAGCAGTACTTC; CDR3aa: CASSQDTSYEQYF
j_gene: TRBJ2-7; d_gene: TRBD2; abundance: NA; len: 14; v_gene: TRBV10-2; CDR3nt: TGCGCCAGCAGCGGCGGGGGGGTAGACTACGAGCAGTACTTC; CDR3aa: CASSGGGVDYEQYF
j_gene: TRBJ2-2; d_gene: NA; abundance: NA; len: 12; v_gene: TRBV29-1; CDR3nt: TGCAGCGTTGAGGGGGGAGCCGGGGAGCTGTTTTTT; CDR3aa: CSVEGGAGELFF
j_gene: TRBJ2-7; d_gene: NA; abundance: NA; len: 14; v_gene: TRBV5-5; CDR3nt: TGTGCCAGCAGCAGGACCGGGGGATCCTACGAGCAGTACTTC; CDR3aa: CASSRTGGSYEQYF
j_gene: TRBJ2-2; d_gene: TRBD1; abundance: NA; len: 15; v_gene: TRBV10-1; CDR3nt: TGCGCCAGCAGCCCGGGTAGGGGGCATACCGGGGAGCTGTTTTTT; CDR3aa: CASSPGRGHTGELFF
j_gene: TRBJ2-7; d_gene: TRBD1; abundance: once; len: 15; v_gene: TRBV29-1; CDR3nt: TGCAGCGTTGAAGATTTTAGTCAGGGGGACTACGAGCAGTACTTC; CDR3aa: CSVEDFSQGDYEQYF
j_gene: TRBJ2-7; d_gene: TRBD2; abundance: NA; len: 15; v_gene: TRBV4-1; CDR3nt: TGCGCCAGCAGCCAAGCGTCTAGCGGGACCTACGAGCAGTACTTC; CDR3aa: CASSQASSGTYEQYF
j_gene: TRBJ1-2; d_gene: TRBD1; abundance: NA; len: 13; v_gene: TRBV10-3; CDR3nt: TGTGCCATCAGTACAGGGGATAACTATGGCTACACCTTC; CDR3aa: CAISTGDNYGYTF
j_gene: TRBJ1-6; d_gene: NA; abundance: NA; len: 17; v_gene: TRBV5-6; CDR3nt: TGTGCCAGCAGACTGACTACCGTGGCGGGGGATAATTCACCCCTCCACTTT; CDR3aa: CASRLTTVAGDNSPLHF
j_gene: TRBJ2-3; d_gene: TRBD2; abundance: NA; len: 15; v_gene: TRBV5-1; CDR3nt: TGCGCCAGCAGCTTCCGCGGGAGGAGCACAGATACGCAGTATTTT; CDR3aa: CASSFRGRSTDTQYF
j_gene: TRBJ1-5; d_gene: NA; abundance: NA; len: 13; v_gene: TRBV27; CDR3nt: TGTGCCAGCAGTTTGGGGGGAGGGCAGCCCCAGCATTTT; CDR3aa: CASSLGGGQPQHF
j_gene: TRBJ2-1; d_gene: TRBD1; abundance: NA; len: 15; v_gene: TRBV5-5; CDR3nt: TGTGCCAGCACCAACGCGAGACAGGGGGCGAGGGAGCAGTTCTTC; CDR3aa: CASTNARQGAREQFF
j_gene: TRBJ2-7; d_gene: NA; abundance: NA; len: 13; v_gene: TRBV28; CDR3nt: TGTGCCACTCTGACAAGGCCGACCTACGAGCAGTACTTC; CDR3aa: CATLTRPTYEQYF
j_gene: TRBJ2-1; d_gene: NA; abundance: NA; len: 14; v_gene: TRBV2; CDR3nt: TGTGCCAGCAGAGATCGGGGTTACTACAATGAGCAGTTCTTC; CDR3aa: CASRDRGYYNEQFF